The rows below give T cell receptor beta chains drawn from one sample of a study of blood T cell repertoires in COVID-19. Some clones are missing from TCRdb's copy, which holds only in-frame ones; the method was immunoSEQ multiplex PCR. The sample lists 250,000 to 300,000 clones, 75% to 90% occurring once. Sample: peripheral blood. Receptor source: a woman aged 60 to 75 with acute or convalescent COVID-19. Both conserved end residues are part of each CDR3. The D gene is left open where the match is weak. Size is omitted from some rows. Given values are once, few, many or a class for expanded clones.

J,D,size,V,CDR3,DNA
TRBJ1-4,NA,NA,TRBV30,CAWSLAVTNEKLFF,TGTGCCTGGAGTCTAGCTGTGACTAATGAAAAACTGTTTTTT
TRBJ1-2,NA,NA,TRBV6-2/TRBV6-3,CASSSGFPSGYTF,TGTGCCAGCAGTTCCGGGTTTCCTTCTGGCTACACCTTC
TRBJ1-1,TRBD1,NA,TRBV4-2,CASSQDRGDEAFF,TGTGCCAGCAGCCAGGACAGGGGGGATGAAGCTTTCTTT
TRBJ1-3,TRBD1,NA,TRBV4-3,CASSQPRGSSGNTIYF,TGCGCCAGCAGCCAACCCAGGGGGAGCTCTGGAAACACCATATATTTT
TRBJ2-2,NA,NA,TRBV6-4,CASSPQGPANTGELFF,TGTGCCAGCAGCCCCCAGGGCCCCGCGAACACCGGGGAGCTGTTTTTT
TRBJ2-1,TRBD2,NA,TRBV20-1,CSASIIAGGSYNEQFF,TGCAGTGCTAGTATTATAGCGGGGGGCTCCTACAATGAGCAGTTCTTC
TRBJ2-7,NA,NA,TRBV14,CASSQGPGKAYEQYF,TGTGCCAGCAGCCAAGGCCCGGGTAAAGCCTACGAGCAGTACTTC
TRBJ2-2,NA,NA,TRBV18,CASPIRDTNTGELFF,TGTGCCAGCCCGATCCGGGACACTAACACCGGGGAGCTGTTTTTT
TRBJ1-3,NA,NA,TRBV2,CASSSQGNTIYF,TGTGCCAGCAGTTCACAGGGAAACACCATATATTTT
TRBJ1-6,NA,NA,TRBV10-3,CAIRTGTVGSPLHF,TGTGCCATCAGGACCGGGACTGTGGGTTCACCCCTCCACTTT
TRBJ1-3,NA,NA,TRBV5-5,CASSLAGLGASSGNTIYF,TGTGCCAGCAGCTTGGCCGGGTTGGGGGCGAGCTCTGGAAACACCATATATTTT
TRBJ1-2,TRBD1,once,TRBV2,CASSTGDREYGYTF,TGTGCCAGCAGTACCGGGGACAGGGAATATGGCTACACCTTC
TRBJ1-4,TRBD1,NA,TRBV5-6,CASSWTGRRTNEKLFF,TGTGCCAGCAGCTGGACAGGGCGGCGAACTAATGAAAAACTGTTTTTT
TRBJ2-7,TRBD2,NA,TRBV3-1/TRBV3-2,CASSPRPGTSGAYEQYF,TGTGCCAGCAGCCCCCGCCCGGGGACTAGCGGGGCCTACGAGCAGTACTTC
TRBJ1-4,TRBD1,few,TRBV4-3,CASSQGRTGPATNEKLFF,TGCGCCAGCAGCCAAGGCAGGACAGGCCCGGCAACTAATGAAAAACTGTTTTTT
TRBJ1-3,NA,NA,TRBV11-2,CASSLVFTGSSGNTIYF,TGTGCCAGCAGCTTAGTGTTCACGGGGTCCTCTGGAAACACCATATATTTT
TRBJ1-3,NA,NA,TRBV6-1,CASSEVRQGPVGNTIYF,TGTGCCAGCAGTGAAGTCAGGCAGGGGCCGGTGGGAAACACCATATATTTT
TRBJ2-3,TRBD2,NA,TRBV27,CASTAGGADTQYF,TGTGCCAGCACGGCGGGGGGGGCGGATACGCAGTATTTT
TRBJ1-2,NA,NA,TRBV2,CASSEGRVTSGYTF,TGTGCCAGCAGTGAAGGCAGGGTGACGAGTGGCTACACCTTC
TRBJ2-1,TRBD1,NA,TRBV11-3,CASSPGTGSNNEQFF,TGTGCCAGCAGCCCCGGGACAGGGTCGAACAATGAGCAGTTCTTC
TRBJ1-2,NA,NA,TRBV6-5,CASSYSLGANYGYTF,TGTGCCAGCAGTTACTCGCTAGGGGCCAACTATGGCTACACCTTC
TRBJ1-6,TRBD1,once,TRBV27,CASRPGTGNSPLHF,TGTGCCAGCAGGCCCGGGACAGGGAATTCACCCCTCCACTTT
TRBJ2-7,NA,NA,TRBV12-3/TRBV12-4,CASSPGYEQYF,TGTGCCAGCAGTCCCGGGTACGAGCAGTACTTC
TRBJ1-3,NA,few,TRBV18,CASSPAGGGNTIYF,TGTGCCAGCTCACCAGCGGGTGGCGGAAACACCATATATTTT
TRBJ1-5,NA,NA,TRBV27,CASSSLGRQSNQPQHF,TGTGCCAGCAGTTCCCTGGGCAGGCAGAGCAATCAGCCCCAGCATTTT
TRBJ2-7,NA,NA,TRBV6-6,CASSSTGSSYEQYF,TGTGCCAGCAGTTCTACAGGGAGCTCCTACGAGCAGTACTTC
TRBJ2-7,NA,NA,TRBV12-3/TRBV12-4,CASTGSSDEQYF,TGTGCCAGCACCGGATCTAGCGACGAGCAGTACTTC
TRBJ2-1,TRBD2,NA,TRBV9,CASSANRGGLDNEQFF,TGTGCCAGCAGCGCCAACCGGGGGGGCCTGGACAATGAGCAGTTCTTC
TRBJ1-2,NA,NA,TRBV18,CASSRQGNYGYTF,TGTGCCAGCTCACGGCAGGGTAACTATGGCTACACCTTC
TRBJ2-7,TRBD2,NA,TRBV4-3,CASSQARWGGEQYF,TGCGCCAGCAGCCAAGCTCGTTGGGGGGGGGAGCAGTACTTC
TRBJ2-3,NA,NA,TRBV7-9,CASSLWPTADTQYF,TGTGCCAGCAGCTTATGGCCGACAGCAGATACGCAGTATTTT
TRBJ1-5,TRBD1,NA,TRBV19,CASSIPTGGANQPQHF,TGTGCCAGTAGTATACCTACAGGGGGCGCGAATCAGCCCCAGCATTTT
TRBJ1-1,TRBD1,NA,TRBV5-1,CASSTTGGLPEAFF,TGCGCCAGCAGCACGACAGGGGGATTGCCTGAAGCTTTCTTT
TRBJ2-2,NA,NA,TRBV6-6,CAARGGRASTGELFF,TGTGCCGCGAGGGGGGGTCGGGCCTCTACCGGGGAGCTGTTTTTT
TRBJ1-2,NA,NA,TRBV28,CASSLRFAGFTGYTF,TGTGCCAGCAGTTTACGGTTCGCGGGCTTCACGGGCTACACCTTC
TRBJ2-1,TRBD2,NA,TRBV7-9,CASRRLAGGGSSYNEQFF,TGTGCCAGCAGGAGGCTAGCGGGAGGTGGGTCCTCCTACAATGAGCAGTTCTTC
TRBJ1-2,TRBD1,NA,TRBV29-1,CSVQADRVGGYTF,TGCAGCGTTCAAGCCGACAGGGTGGGGGGCTACACCTTC
TRBJ2-7,TRBD1,NA,TRBV7-6,CASSSISGTGASMREQYF,TGTGCCAGCAGCTCCATCTCCGGGACAGGGGCCTCCATGAGGGAGCAGTACTTC
TRBJ1-4,NA,NA,TRBV7-9,CASSLSDSPYEKLFF,TGTGCCAGCAGCCTGTCCGACTCTCCCTATGAAAAACTGTTTTTT
TRBJ2-7,TRBD2,NA,TRBV25-1,CASSSHLGLAGPNYEQYF,TGTGCCAGCAGCTCCCACCTTGGACTAGCGGGGCCTAACTACGAGCAGTACTTC
TRBJ2-1,NA,once,TRBV19,CASSVTGYNEQFF,TGTGCCAGTAGTGTAACAGGGTATAATGAGCAGTTCTTC
TRBJ2-1,TRBD1,NA,TRBV7-2,CASSLSGQGAGVNEQFF,TGTGCCAGCAGCTTATCAGGACAGGGGGCGGGGGTTAATGAGCAGTTCTTC
TRBJ2-5,NA,once,TRBV28,CASSFHPRSGSQETQYF,TGTGCCAGCAGTTTCCACCCCAGGTCGGGGAGCCAAGAGACCCAGTACTTC
TRBJ2-5,TRBD1,NA,TRBV13,CASSLGSGGFKIQETQYF,TGTGCCAGCAGCTTAGGGTCAGGGGGCTTTAAGATCCAAGAGACCCAGTACTTC
TRBJ1-2,NA,NA,TRBV11-2,CASSAPQPSPLAGYGYTF,TGTGCCAGCAGCGCACCCCAACCGAGTCCGCTGGCAGGATACGGCTACACCTTC
TRBJ2-7,TRBD2,NA,TRBV7-3,CASSPGLAGPTKQYF,TGTGCCAGCAGCCCGGGACTAGCGGGACCTACGAAGCAGTACTTC
TRBJ1-2,NA,NA,TRBV5-5,CASSLLVDKEGYYGYTF,TGTGCCAGCAGCTTGCTTGTGGACAAGGAAGGATATTATGGCTACACCTTC
TRBJ2-1,NA,NA,TRBV7-2,CASSLTGDYNNEQFF,TGTGCCAGCAGCTTGACAGGGGACTATAACAATGAGCAGTTCTTC
TRBJ1-1,NA,NA,TRBV11-3,CASSLDGTGDTEAFF,TGTGCCAGCAGCTTAGACGGGACGGGGGACACTGAAGCTTTCTTT